These 23 T cell receptor beta chains came from one sample sequenced in a study of identifying expanded T cells in peripheral blood. Sequencing used immunoSEQ multiplex PCR; TCRdb keeps in-frame clones, though not all of them. The sample contains more than 95,000 clones, more than 75% of which appear only once. The sample taken for sequencing was blood. The receptors shown here come from a person aged 18 to 70 in good health.

This clone was detected a few times. J is TRBJ1-2 and V is TRBV7-2, with 10 bases lining up with TRBD1. Germline CDR1 SGHTA, CDR2 FQGNSA. The CDR3 contains 14 residues. J gave up 3 bases and V 5 bases, and 3 bases lay outside the gene matches. The CDR3 protein is CASSPDRGDYGYTF. As DNA, the CDR3 is TGTGCCAGCAGCCCGGACAGGGGGGACTATGGCTACACCTTC.

The chain uses TRBV19 and TRBJ1-2; D may be TRBD1 (5 bases). CDR3 length: 13 residues. CDR1 and CDR2 from the germline V gene are LNHDA and SQIVND (reference sequence). The V end lost 1 base, the J end lost 8 bases, and 11 bases lay between the germline ends. DNA of the CDR3: TGTGCCAGTAGTATAGCCCAAACAGGAGGCTACACCTTC. Its protein is CASSIAQTGGYTF.

This chain links TRBV5-6 with TRBJ1-1, with D hard to call. The CDR3 runs to 14 residues. The V gene's germline CDR1 is SGHDT and CDR2 YYEEEE. Trimming removed 5 bases from V and 5 bases from J, with 16 bases in between. CDR3 amino acids: CASSITLQVTEAFF. The CDR3 DNA is TGTGCCAGCAGTATTACCCTCCAGGTAACTGAAGCTTTCTTT.

In the case of this clone: The germline gene is not matched at one end of the junction; a read error may be the cause. This chain connects TRBV2 to TRBJ1-1; D perhaps matches TRBD1 (5 bases). The V gene's germline CDR1 is SNHLY and CDR2 FYNNEI. The CDR3 has 14 residues. The CDR3 loop reads CASSQAYRTEGAFF. CDR3 DNA sequence: TGTGCCAGCAGTCAAGCCTACAGGACCGAAGGGGCTTTCTTT.

The rearrangement uses TRBV21-1 and TRBJ2-5; the table's D call, TRBD2, was not checked against the DNA. TRBV21-1 is designated a pseudogene. The CDR3 runs 18 residues. The CDR3 DNA is TGTGCCAGCAGCAAAGCGCGGTACAGGGACTATTCCCAAGAGACCCAGTACTTC. Translated: CASSKARYRDYSQETQYF.

The chain combines TRBV15 with TRBJ2-1; D is tentatively TRBD1 or TRBD2 (5 bases each). Germline CDR1 and CDR2: LNHNV and YYDKDF (reference sequence). There are 15 residues in the CDR3. The germline V and J ends were trimmed by 0 bases and 7 bases, with 13 bases remaining between them. Here the CDR3 reads CATSRDRELLNEQFF. Here the CDR3 DNA reads TGTGCCACCAGCAGAGACAGGGAGCTATTGAATGAGCAGTTCTTC.

The V call is TRBV18, the J call TRBJ1-5, with 7 bases identical to TRBD1. Trimming removed 3 bases from V and 4 bases from J; junction bases left unmatched: 3. The CDR3 is 14 amino acids. CDR1 KGHSH and CDR2 LQKENI come from the germline V gene. The DNA of the CDR3 is TGTGCCAGCTCACCCAGGACAGGTAATCAGCCCCAGCATTTT. It specifies CASSPRTGNQPQHF. Looking up the rest from reference TRBV18 and TRBJ1-5 gives the full variable domain: NAGVMQNPRHLVRRRGQEARLRCSPMKGHSHVYWYRQLPEEGLKFMVYLQKENIIDESGMPKERFSAEFPKEGPSILRIQQVVRGDSAAYFCASSPRTGNQPQHFGDGTRLSIL.

V gene TRBV4-3 combines with J gene TRBJ1-1; D uncertain. The CDR3 runs to 13 residues. Germline V gene data show CDR1 as LGHNA and CDR2 as YSLEER. Between the trimmed V and J ends, which lost 4 bases and 7 bases, there was a span of 13 bases. CDR3 loop: CASSPRWGGEAFF. The CDR3 nucleotides read TGCGCCAGCAGCCCGCGGTGGGGAGGTGAAGCTTTCTTT.

This clone was detected ten times or more. The chain recombines TRBV7-9 with TRBJ1-2; tentatively, D is TRBD1 (5 bases). CDR1 and CDR2 (germline): SEHNR, FQNEAQ (reference sequence). V lost 0 bases and J lost 5, with 7 bases in between. This CDR3 comprises 13 residues. For the CDR3, the DNA is TGTGCCAGCAGCTTAGCGGGGGAGTATGGCTACACCTTC. This encodes CASSLAGEYGYTF.

V and J are TRBV11-2 and TRBJ2-7; D is unresolved. V was clipped by 4 bases and J by 6 bases, with 7 bases between them. The CDR3 runs to 11 residues. Germline CDR1 SGHAT, CDR2 FQNNGV. CDR3 DNA sequence: TGTGCCAGCAGCTCCAGCGCCGAGCAGTACTTC. This sequence encodes CASSSSAEQYF.

This sequence joins TRBV2 and TRBJ1-2; 7 bases are shared with TRBD1. The CDR3 has 16 amino acids. Per the germline V gene, CDR1 is SNHLY and CDR2 is FYNNEI. V shed 5 bases and J 8 bases; nucleotides not matched to a gene: 17. The CDR3 loop reads CASSPNIDTTGLGYTF. Written as DNA, the CDR3 is TGTGCCAGCAGTCCTAACATAGATACGACAGGGCTGGGCTACACCTTC.

Regarding this clone: A much larger clone is a single base away; this may be a read error. The same CDR3 also results from other DNA sequences found in this sample. The chain couples TRBV4-3 to TRBJ1-2; a possible D gene is TRBD1 (5 bases). Germline CDR1 and CDR2: LGHNA and YSLEER. CDR3 length: 14 residues. CDR3 protein: CASSPTAGTTGYTF. In DNA, the CDR3 is TGCGCCAGCAGCCCTACGGCCGGGACGACTGGCTATACCTTC.

This clone has just a few counts. V usage is TRBV2 and J usage is TRBJ1-1; D unresolved. Trimming cost V 7 bases and J 0 bases, with 18 bases left between them. This CDR3 comprises 16 residues. Germline V gene lookup returns CDR1 SNHLY and CDR2 FYNNEI. CDR3 in DNA: TGTGCCAGCAAAAGGGAACTCCGACAAATGAACACTGAAGCTTTCTTT. Translated, it gives CASKRELRQMNTEAFF.

This chain links TRBV4-1 with TRBJ1-5; the D is unclear. The CDR3 contains 18 residues. The germline V gene encodes CDR1 MGHRA and CDR2 YSYEKL. V shed 1 base and J shed 7 bases, with 23 bases lying between them. CDR3 in DNA: TGCGCCAGCAGCCAAGTCCTGGGGTGGCAGCTCCTCGACCAGCCCCAGCATTTT. This sequence encodes CASSQVLGWQLLDQPQHF.

The DNA for the CDR3 is TGTGCCAGCTCACCAGGGACAGGGGGCTTACCCCTCCACTTT. Translation: CASSPGTGGLPLHF. The rearrangement links TRBV18 to TRBJ1-6, with 12 bases lining up with TRBD1. Trimming removed 2 bases from V and 12 bases from J; junction bases left unmatched: 2. This CDR3 has 14 amino acids. CDR1 and CDR2 (germline): KGHSH, LQKENI.

This clone is a singleton in its sample. The rearrangement uses TRBV5-6 and TRBJ2-5, with a weak D call TRBD2 (5 bases). CDR1 SGHDT and CDR2 YYEEEE come from the germline V gene. The CDR3 is 16 residues long. Deletions cut 4 bases from V and 3 bases from J, with 19 bases between. Here the CDR3 reads CASSGWTSALEETQYF. The DNA of the CDR3 is TGTGCCAGCAGCGGCTGGACTTCCGCCCTGGAAGAGACCCAGTACTTC.

V usage is TRBV5-1 and J usage is TRBJ1-1; a weak D match, TRBD1 (5 bases). CDR1 and CDR2 (germline): SGHRS, YFSETQ. The CDR3 runs 13 residues. The ends were cut back, 3 bases at V and 6 bases at J, with 12 bases in the middle. The CDR3: CASSWRQGAEAFF. As DNA, the CDR3 is TGCGCCAGCAGCTGGAGGCAGGGAGCTGAAGCTTTCTTT.

V is TRBV7-6 and J is TRBJ1-4, with unresolved D. The length of the CDR3 is 15 residues. Germline V gene lookup returns CDR1 SGHVS and CDR2 FNYEAQ. Trimming took off 5 bases at V and 8 bases at J, with 18 bases between the two ends. The CDR3 bases are TGTGCCAGCAGCCCCTCATACGGGGAGAGGGAAAAACTGTTTTTT. Translated: CASSPSYGEREKLFF.

V is TRBV5-1 and J is TRBJ1-6; the D is unclear. The CDR3 has 12 amino acids. Per germline, CDR1 SGHRS and CDR2 YFSETQ. Trimming removed 5 bases from V and 7 bases from J, with 7 bases in between. DNA for the CDR3: TGCGCCAGCAGAGCGGAGAATTCACCCCTCCACTTT. It specifies CASRAENSPLHF.

This chain links TRBV27 with TRBJ1-6, with TRBD1 identical over 7 bases. The germline V gene has CDR1 MNHEY and CDR2 SMNVEV (reference sequence). The CDR3 extends over 17 amino acids. V shed 5 bases, J shed 10 bases, and the junction held 17 bases outside the gene matches. The CDR3 DNA reads as TGTGCCAGCAGTCTGAGACAGGGAGTCCACTTTTACTCACCCCTCCACTTT. This sequence encodes CASSLRQGVHFYSPLHF.

The chain is built from TRBV18 and TRBJ2-2; 7 bases fit TRBD1. The CDR3 totals 15 residues. Germline V gene sequence: CDR1 KGHSH, CDR2 LQKENI. V lost 0 bases and J lost 6; bases outside the gene matches: 4. The DNA of the CDR3 is TGTGCCAGCTCACCACCAGGGGGCCTCGCCGGGGAGCTGTTTTTT. It is translated as CASSPPGGLAGELFF.

The chain links TRBV30 to TRBJ1-2; D may be TRBD1 (6 bases). CDR3 length equals 13 residues. From germline, CDR1 is GTSNPN and CDR2 SVGIG (reference sequence). Trimming took 0 bases from V and 8 from J, leaving 13 bases between them. The chain's CDR3 is CAWSVQGGQGYTF. The DNA for the CDR3 is TGTGCCTGGAGTGTACAGGGAGGGCAAGGCTACACCTTC.

This chain connects TRBV7-9 to TRBJ2-1, with 7 bases aligning to TRBD1. The CDR3 loop spans 15 amino acids. Per the germline V gene, CDR1 is SEHNR and CDR2 is FQNEAQ (reference sequence). V lost 5 bases to trimming and J lost 2 bases; unmatched junction nucleotides: 6. CDR3 DNA sequence: TGTGCCAGCAGCCCACAGGGGTCACCCTACAATGAGCAGTTCTTC. Its translation: CASSPQGSPYNEQFF. Looking up the rest from reference TRBV7-9 and TRBJ2-1 gives the full variable domain: DTGVSQNPRHKITKRGQNVTFRCDPISEHNRLYWYRQTLGQGPEFLTYFQNEAQLEKSRLLSDRFSAERPKGSFSTLEIQRTEQGDSAMYLCASSPQGSPYNEQFFGPGTRLTVL.